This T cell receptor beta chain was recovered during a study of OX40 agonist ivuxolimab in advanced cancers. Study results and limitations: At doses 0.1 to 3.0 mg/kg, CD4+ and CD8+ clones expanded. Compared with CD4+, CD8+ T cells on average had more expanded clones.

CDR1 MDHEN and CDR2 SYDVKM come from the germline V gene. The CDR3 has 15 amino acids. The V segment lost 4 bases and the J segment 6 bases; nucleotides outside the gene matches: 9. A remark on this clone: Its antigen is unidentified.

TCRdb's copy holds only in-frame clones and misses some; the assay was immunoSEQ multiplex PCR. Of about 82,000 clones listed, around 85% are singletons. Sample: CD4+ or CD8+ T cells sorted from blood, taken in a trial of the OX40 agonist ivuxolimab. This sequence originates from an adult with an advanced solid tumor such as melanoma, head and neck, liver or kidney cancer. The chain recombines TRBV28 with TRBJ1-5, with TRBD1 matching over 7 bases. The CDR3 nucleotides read TGTGCCAGCAGTTCAAGGACAGGAATGAGTCAGCCCCAGCATTTT. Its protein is CASSSRTGMSQPQHF.